This is a list of T cell receptor beta chains from one sample in a study of OX40 agonist ivuxolimab in advanced cancers. The data were produced by immunoSEQ multiplex PCR, yet TCRdb's version contains in-frame clones alone and is incomplete. This sample has about 100,000 clones, with roughly 92% found just once. The source material was CD4+ or CD8+ T cells sorted from blood, sampled in a trial of the OX40 agonist ivuxolimab. The receptors were gathered from an adult with an advanced solid tumor such as melanoma, head and neck, liver or kidney cancer. The CDR3 runs from the conserved cysteine through the conserved F or W.

v_gene: TRBV4-1; CDR3aa: CASSQVQTARGGNGYTF
v_gene: TRBV7-6; CDR3aa: CARTGHNEQFF
v_gene: TRBV6-5; CDR3aa: CASLLEDTQYF
v_gene: TRBV7-6; CDR3aa: CASSLGASGGTETQYF
v_gene: TRBV6-6; CDR3aa: CASSVGTDYEQYF
v_gene: TRBV7-8; CDR3aa: CASSRDQDEQYF
v_gene: TRBV30; CDR3aa: CAWRSPDSRNSPLHF
v_gene: TRBV5-4; CDR3aa: CASSLGTALGYTF
v_gene: TRBV11-3; CDR3aa: CASSLWRGGDNEQFF
v_gene: TRBV6-4; CDR3aa: CASSPTLAGVRETQYF
v_gene: TRBV14; CDR3aa: CASRRTASQETQYF
v_gene: TRBV18; CDR3aa: CASSLAGKGNEQFF
v_gene: TRBV27; CDR3aa: CASSFIGGASGNTIYF
v_gene: TRBV7-6; CDR3aa: CASSLGGGSSYEQYF
v_gene: TRBV5-1; CDR3aa: CASSWPGTSGPNTGELFF
v_gene: TRBV19; CDR3aa: CASSIGGRGYQPQHF
v_gene: TRBV27; CDR3aa: CASWPGGTYYGYTF
v_gene: TRBV10-3; CDR3aa: CAISAAPSTGELFF
v_gene: TRBV5-4; CDR3aa: CASSFHSGTNEKLFF
v_gene: TRBV4-1; CDR3aa: CASSQEPSTYEQYF
v_gene: TRBV6-6; CDR3aa: CASSYATESTWEQYF
v_gene: TRBV27; CDR3aa: CASSPSSRGSYNEQFF
v_gene: TRBV13; CDR3aa: CASSSRQDRTDTQYF
v_gene: TRBV10-1; CDR3aa: CASSDPGQGALLRYNEQFF
v_gene: TRBV27; CDR3aa: CASSLSGVGGEQYF
v_gene: TRBV5-4; CDR3aa: CASSFDFSGNTIYF
v_gene: TRBV19; CDR3aa: CASSKGQWVNQPQHF
v_gene: TRBV2; CDR3aa: CASQVSSGGYNEQFF
v_gene: TRBV7-6; CDR3aa: CASSRLTSGGYQETQYF
v_gene: TRBV7-8; CDR3aa: CASSLGGGQNEQYF
v_gene: TRBV28; CDR3aa: CASSFSGPVNTF
v_gene: TRBV5-4; CDR3aa: CASSPAGQGKVNEQFF
v_gene: TRBV27; CDR3aa: CASSTGIPYEQYF
v_gene: TRBV5-4; CDR3aa: CASSRGQEGNGYTF
v_gene: TRBV6-5; CDR3aa: CASSYGTTMGRYEQYF
v_gene: TRBV29-1; CDR3aa: CSVEGADGYFKPYEQYF
v_gene: TRBV27; CDR3aa: CASSLSQYNEQFF
v_gene: TRBV5-4; CDR3aa: CASSLGPGTNEQYF
v_gene: TRBV21-1; CDR3aa: CASRNGGNLGETQYF
v_gene: TRBV2; CDR3aa: CASMEGASYNEQFF
v_gene: TRBV19; CDR3aa: CASSYRVGGTGELFF
v_gene: TRBV9; CDR3aa: CASSPEARAAANSPLHF
v_gene: TRBV23-1; CDR3aa: CASSLSTASTDTQYF
v_gene: TRBV4-3; CDR3aa: CASSQDLVRTDEQYF
v_gene: TRBV4-3; CDR3aa: CASSQGWDPTDTQYF
v_gene: TRBV5-5; CDR3aa: CASSLGQGINQPQHF
v_gene: TRBV27; CDR3aa: CASSRRKSSYNEQFF
v_gene: TRBV7-2; CDR3aa: CASSLRLAGGIYNEQFF
v_gene: TRBV6-5; CDR3aa: CASSDTSRKYEQYF
v_gene: TRBV27; CDR3aa: CASTLTGGREAFF
v_gene: TRBV11-2; CDR3aa: CASSLVVGAWSYTF
v_gene: TRBV11-2; CDR3aa: CATDPNEQFF
v_gene: TRBV7-9; CDR3aa: CASSPPPGSQETQYF